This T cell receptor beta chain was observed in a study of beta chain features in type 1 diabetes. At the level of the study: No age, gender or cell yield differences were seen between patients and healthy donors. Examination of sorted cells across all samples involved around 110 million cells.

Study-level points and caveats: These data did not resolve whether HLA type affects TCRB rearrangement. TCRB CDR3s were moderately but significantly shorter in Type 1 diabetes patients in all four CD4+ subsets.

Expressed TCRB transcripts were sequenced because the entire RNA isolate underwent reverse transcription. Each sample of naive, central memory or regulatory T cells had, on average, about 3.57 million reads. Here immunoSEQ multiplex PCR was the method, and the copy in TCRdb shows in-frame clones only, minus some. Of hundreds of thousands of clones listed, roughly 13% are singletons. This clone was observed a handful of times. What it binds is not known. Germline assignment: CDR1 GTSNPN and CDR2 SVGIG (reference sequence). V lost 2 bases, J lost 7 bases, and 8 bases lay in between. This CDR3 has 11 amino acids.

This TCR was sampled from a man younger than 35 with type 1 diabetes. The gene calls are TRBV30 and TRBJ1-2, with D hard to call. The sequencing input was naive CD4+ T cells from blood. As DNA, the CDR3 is TGTGCCTGGAGTCCCGGACCTGGCTACACCTTC. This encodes CAWSPGPGYTF.